Below are 32 T cell receptor beta chains sequenced from a single sample in a study of identical twins. TCRdb reprocessed the 5' RACE reads with MiXCR, giving one entry per CDR3 protein. The table shows approximately 1.8 million distinct CDR3 sequences, with around 33% occurring only once. The sequencing input was cord blood. The receptor source for this set is a newborn girl in good health.

The chain recombines TRBV2 with TRBJ1-5; D remains unclear. Trimming removed 3 bases from V and 3 bases from J, with 3 bases in between. Germline CDR1 is SNHLY and CDR2 is FYNNEI. The CDR3 consists of 12 residues. The CDR3 nucleotides read TGTGCCAGCAGTGATGACAATCAGCCCCAGCATTTT. It encodes CASSDDNQPQHF.

This chain joins TRBV20-1 and TRBJ1-6; D possibly corresponds to TRBD1 (6 bases). Trimming cost V 0 bases and J 6 bases, with 15 bases left between them. Germline V lookup: CDR1 DFQATT, CDR2 SNEGSKA (reference sequence). This CDR3 is built from 16 residues. The CDR3 region is CSARDPVQGPNSPLHF. CDR3 DNA: TGCAGTGCTAGAGACCCCGTACAGGGTCCTAATTCACCCCTCCACTTT.

This clonotype was seen more than once but under ten times. The J gene is TRBJ2-1, the V gene TRBV11-2; D is perhaps TRBD2 (5 bases). Germline CDR1 and CDR2: SGHAT and FQNNGV. The CDR3 has 18 amino acids. Trimming pared 1 base from V and 3 bases from J, leaving 19 bases between. CDR3 amino acids: CASSLVPRGRGNYNEQFF. DNA of the CDR3: TGTGCCAGCAGCTTAGTCCCTCGAGGGCGCGGAAACTACAATGAGCAGTTCTTC.

This clonotype was seen a few times. The chain has TRBV6-6 and TRBJ2-1; no firm D call. Trimming left V 5 bases short and J 3 bases short, with 8 bases between. Germline-derived CDR1 and CDR2 are MNHNY and SVGAGI (reference sequence). The CDR3 contains 13 residues. The CDR3 DNA reads TGTGCCAGCAGTCCCGGGCACTACAATGAGCAGTTCTTC. Translated: CASSPGHYNEQFF.

J is TRBJ2-7 and V is TRBV20-1; 9 bases agree with TRBD1. The CDR3 has 15 residues. Germline CDR1 and CDR2: DFQATT and SNEGSKA (reference sequence). With V trimmed by 1 base and J by 3 bases, 7 bases remained unmatched. Here the CDR3 reads CSARVGGTGFYEQYF. In nucleotides, the CDR3 is TGCAGTGCTAGAGTTGGGGGGACAGGGTTCTACGAGCAGTACTTC.

A few counts support this clonotype. The rearrangement joins TRBV20-1 to TRBJ2-1; unclear D gene. The V gene lost 8 bases and the J gene lost 1 base, with 12 bases spanning the gap. This CDR3 has 13 residues. The germline gives CDR1 DFQATT, CDR2 SNEGSKA (reference sequence). CDR3 sequence (DNA): TGCAGTCGATCGGGTGTTTCCTACAATGAGCAGTTCTTC. Its protein product is CSRSGVSYNEQFF.

The chain is built from TRBV28 and TRBJ1-2; D is ambiguous. The CDR3 contains 12 residues. From germline, CDR1 is MDHEN and CDR2 SYDVKM. The V end was cut by 3 bases, the J end by 10 bases, with 12 bases between. CDR3: CASSFLDSPYTF. DNA of the CDR3: TGTGCCAGCAGTTTTCTTGACTCCCCCTACACCTTC.

This clonotype appeared once. A far larger clone is only one base removed, so a read error is likely. The chain combines TRBV7-9 with TRBJ2-7; possible D gene TRBD1, 5 bases. This CDR3 spans 13 amino acids. Trimming removed 4 bases from V and 0 bases from J, with 7 bases in between. Germline V gene lookup returns CDR1 SEHNR and CDR2 FQNEAQ (reference sequence). The CDR3 DNA reads TGTGCCAGCAGCTGGACAAACTCCTACGAGCAGTACTTC. Amino acid sequence: CASSWTNSYEQYF.

This clonotype has just a few counts. The V and J genes are TRBV20-1 and TRBJ2-3; D possibly matches TRBD1 or TRBD2 (5 bases each). Trimming removed 1 base at V and 5 bases at J, with 13 bases between. The CDR3 sequence is 14 residues long. CDR1 and CDR2 (germline): DFQATT, SNEGSKA (reference sequence). CDR3 loop: CSARGRGRRDTQYF. The CDR3, as DNA: TGCAGTGCTAGAGGCCGGGGACGGCGAGATACGCAGTATTTT.

This clonotype was seen only a few times. The gene calls are TRBV20-1 and TRBJ1-1, with D perhaps matching TRBD1 (5 bases). Per the germline V gene, CDR1 is DFQATT and CDR2 is SNEGSKA (reference sequence). The length of the CDR3 is 13 residues. Trimming stripped 6 bases from V and 5 bases from J, with 16 bases between. The DNA of the CDR3 is TGCAGTGCCCAAGTGGGGGTAGCAACTGAAGCTTTCTTT. It is translated as CSAQVGVATEAFF.

This clonotype was picked up a small number of times. The V call is TRBV20-1, the J call TRBJ2-6; TRBD2 matches 13 bases. Germline V gene data show CDR1 as DFQATT and CDR2 as SNEGSKA (reference sequence). The CDR3 length is 17 residues. V was clipped by 5 bases and J by 0 bases; unmatched bases: 4. CDR3 loop: CSAPTSGGFSGANVLTF. CDR3 DNA: TGCAGTGCTCCGACTAGCGGGGGGTTCTCTGGGGCCAACGTCCTGACTTTC.

V gene TRBV4-2 combines with J gene TRBJ1-4; 8 nucleotides match TRBD1. Germline CDR1 LGHNA, CDR2 YNFKEQ. V gave up 4 bases and J gave up 4 bases; unmatched junction bases: 8. The CDR3 covers 16 residues. The CDR3 spells CASSRKGTGINEKLFF. The CDR3, as DNA: TGTGCCAGCAGCCGGAAGGGGACAGGCATTAATGAAAAACTGTTTTTT.

Only a few counts were recorded for this clonotype. The chain employs TRBV6-2 or TRBV6-3 and TRBJ1-2, with 11 bases that match TRBD1. V shed 4 bases, J shed 8 bases, and the junction held 3 bases outside the gene matches. Germline V gene data show CDR1 as MNHEY and CDR2 as SVGEGT. The CDR3 covers 13 residues. The CDR3 DNA sequence: TGTGCCAGCAGTTCGGACAGGGGGCACGGCTACACCTTC. The encoded protein is CASSSDRGHGYTF.

In this sample, this clonotype turned up a few times. This chain links TRBV7-9 with TRBJ1-2, with D hard to call. Germline values: CDR1 SEHNR, CDR2 FQNEAQ (reference sequence). Trimming cost V 1 base and J 6 bases, with 9 bases left between them. The CDR3 has 13 amino acids. The CDR3 DNA sequence: TGTGCCAGCAGCTTAGTGAGTCAGGATGGCTACACCTTC. This gives the protein CASSLVSQDGYTF.

As concerns this clonotype: Sequence at one end of the junction differs from germline and may be a read error. V usage is TRBV2 and J usage is TRBJ2-3, with TRBD1 matching 8 bases. Germline CDR1 SNHLY, CDR2 FYNNEI. This CDR3 comprises 15 residues. The CDR3 here is CASREADRGTDTQYF. For the CDR3, the DNA is TGTGCCAGCAGAGAAGCGGACAGGGGCACAGATACGCAGTATTTT.

With respect to this clonotype: One end of the junction does not line up with germline, which may come from a read error. The chain couples TRBV5-4 to TRBJ2-4, with D perhaps TRBD1 or TRBD2 (5 bases each). Germline CDR1 and CDR2: SGHNT and YYREEE (reference sequence). The CDR3 extends over 16 amino acids. CDR3 nucleotides: TGTGCCAGCAGCTTAATTACAGGTCTAGCCAAAAACATTCAGTCCTTC. Translated, it gives CASSLITGLAKNIQSF. Looking up the rest from reference TRBV5-4 and TRBJ2-4 gives the full variable domain: ETGVTQSPTHLIKTRGQQVTLRCSSQSGHNTVSWYQQALGQGPQFIFQYYREEENGRGNFPPRFSGLQFPNYSSELNVNALELDDSALYLCASSLITGLAKNIQSFGAGTRLSVL.

J is TRBJ2-1 and V is TRBV20-1; 7 bases line up with TRBD1. This CDR3 is built from 14 residues. Germline CDR1 DFQATT, CDR2 SNEGSKA (reference sequence). Losses at the gene ends were 1 base for V and 4 bases for J; bases not matched to a gene: 4. In DNA form, the CDR3 reads TGCAGTGCTAGAGTGGGGACAGCATACAATGAGCAGTTCTTC. It translates to CSARVGTAYNEQFF.

This clonotype was seen a handful of times. This chain joins TRBV20-1 and TRBJ1-5; no firm D call. The V gene's germline CDR1 is DFQATT and CDR2 SNEGSKA (reference sequence). The CDR3 runs to 14 residues. V dropped 0 bases and J dropped 1 base, with 7 bases sitting between them. The CDR3 DNA sequence: TGCAGTGCTAGAGATACGGACAGCAATCAGCCCCAGCATTTT. It is translated as CSARDTDSNQPQHF.

V and J are TRBV2 and TRBJ2-3; D call uncertain. With 7 bases removed from V and 6 bases from J, the gap between germline ends came to 5 bases. Germline CDR1 reads SNHLY; CDR2 reads FYNNEI. This CDR3 region has 10 residues. The CDR3 is CASKWDTQYF. The CDR3 region has the DNA TGTGCCAGCAAATGGGATACGCAGTATTTT.

DNA of the CDR3: TGTGCCAGCAGTTTAAGGACTAGCGGGAGTGTTGAGCAGTTCTTC. This sequence encodes CASSLRTSGSVEQFF. The chain links TRBV28 to TRBJ2-1, with 13 bases lining up with TRBD2. The germline gives CDR1 MDHEN, CDR2 SYDVKM. The ends lost 2 bases at V and 9 bases at J; junction bases unmatched: 4. The CDR3 consists of 15 residues.

This clonotype has at least ten counts. This chain joins TRBV5-1 and TRBJ2-1; 11 bases are a match to TRBD2. Germline-derived CDR1 and CDR2 are SGHRS and YFSETQ. The V gene end was trimmed by 2 bases and the J gene end by 7 bases; junction bases not matched to a gene: 5. The CDR3 sequence is 15 residues long. For the CDR3, the DNA is TGCGCCAGCAGCTTTAGCGGGGGGGCCGGGAATGAGCAGTTCTTC. This translates into CASSFSGGAGNEQFF.

The chain combines TRBV14 with TRBJ2-1, with D perhaps TRBD2 (6 bases). Germline lookup yields CDR1 SGHDN and CDR2 FVKESK. V gave up 1 base and J gave up 9 bases, with 10 bases separating them. This CDR3 has 13 residues. The CDR3 spells CASSQGLASEQFF. The DNA of the CDR3 is TGTGCCAGCAGCCAAGGGCTAGCGAGTGAGCAGTTCTTC.

The sample holds a few counts of this clonotype. V is TRBV19 and J is TRBJ2-7; no clear D gene. Germline CDR1 is LNHDA and CDR2 is SQIVND (reference sequence). This CDR3 contains 16 residues. With 8 bases removed from V and 1 base from J, the gap between germline ends came to 21 bases. The CDR3 coding sequence is TGTGCCAGTTCCTCAAATGCGGCTTTCCCATCCTACGAGCAGTACTTC. It is translated as CASSSNAAFPSYEQYF.

The V gene is TRBV29-1, the J gene TRBJ2-7, with 7 bases matching TRBD1. From germline, CDR1 is SQVTM and CDR2 ANQGSEA. With V trimmed by 7 bases and J by 4 bases, 13 bases remained unmatched. CDR3 size: 14 residues. The CDR3 loop reads CSATTGLGGYEQYF. CDR3 nucleotides: TGCAGCGCTACGACAGGGCTAGGTGGTTACGAGCAGTACTTC.

This rearrangement joins TRBV12-3 or TRBV12-4 to TRBJ1-5, with TRBD1 identical over 7 bases. There are 15 residues in the CDR3. The J segment lost 4 bases and the V segment lost 2 bases, leaving 5 bases of the junction unmatched. The CDR3 DNA sequence: TGTGCCAGCAGTTTATGGGACAGTCCGAATCAGCCCCAGCATTTT. Translated: CASSLWDSPNQPQHF.

The V gene is TRBV20-1, the J gene TRBJ2-3, with a tentative D call TRBD2 (5 bases). Germline-derived CDR1 and CDR2 are DFQATT and SNEGSKA (reference sequence). The CDR3 is 20 amino acids. Trimming stripped 0 bases from V and 1 base from J, with 26 bases between. DNA for the CDR3: TGCAGTGCTAGAGATCTCCGAGGAAGGAGGCACAGATGGCGCACAGATACGCAGTATTTT. It translates to CSARDLRGRRHRWRTDTQYF.

The chain joins TRBV12-5 to TRBJ2-1; weak D call: TRBD1 (5 bases). The J call is doubtful: the DNA matches TRBJ2-7 better. The CDR3 covers 17 residues. Germline V gives CDR1 LGHNT, CDR2 FRNRAP. This CDR3 is CASGLDDWGSSYNEQYF. In DNA, the CDR3 is TGTGCTAGTGGTTTGGATGACTGGGGCAGCTCCTACAATGAGCAGTACTTC.

The rearrangement joins TRBV5-1 to TRBJ2-7; no firm D call. This CDR3 has 15 residues. Germline values: CDR1 SGHRS, CDR2 YFSETQ. The ends were cut back, 0 bases at V and 0 bases at J, with 10 bases in the middle. This chain's CDR3 is CASSLVSVSSYEQYF. DNA of the CDR3: TGCGCCAGCAGCTTGGTCAGCGTATCCTCCTACGAGCAGTACTTC.

This clonotype was seen a handful of times. V usage is TRBV12-3 or TRBV12-4 and J usage is TRBJ2-3, with D hard to call. The CDR3 spans 13 residues. Trimming left V 5 bases short and J 10 bases short, with 16 bases between. CDR3 DNA: TGTGCCAGCAGTCCTATTTTTGGCTCGGCGCAGTATTTT. Translating it yields CASSPIFGSAQYF.

This clonotype was detected a few times. The chain combines TRBV10-3 with TRBJ2-7, with D tentatively TRBD1 (5 bases). Germline V gives CDR1 ENHRY, CDR2 SYGVKD. With 0 bases removed from V and 0 bases from J, the gap between germline ends came to 18 bases. This CDR3 comprises 18 residues. Written as DNA, the CDR3 is TGTGCCATCAGTGAGTCGAGGTTCAGGACACAATCCTCCTACGAGCAGTACTTC. This encodes CAISESRFRTQSSYEQYF.

The chain joins TRBV4-2 to TRBJ1-6; TRBD1 matches 10 bases. With V trimmed by 0 bases and J by 7 bases, 9 bases remained unmatched. The germline V gene encodes CDR1 LGHNA and CDR2 YNFKEQ. The CDR3 spans 18 residues. CDR3 DNA sequence: TGTGCCAGCAGCCAAGATACCCGACAGGGGGCGCGGAATTCACCCCTCCACTTT. It yields the protein CASSQDTRQGARNSPLHF.

The CDR3 region is CASSLWVARSSYNEQFF. The CDR3 DNA is TGTGCCAGCAGCTTGTGGGTAGCACGAAGCTCCTACAATGAGCAGTTCTTC. V usage is TRBV5-6 and J usage is TRBJ2-1, with D hard to call. Germline CDR1 is SGHDT and CDR2 is YYEEEE. This CDR3 comprises 17 residues. The V end lost 1 base, the J end lost 0 bases, and 14 bases lay between the germline ends.